These 18 T cell receptor beta chains were sequenced from one sample in a study of T cell changes during pregnancy in multiple sclerosis. Sequencing was performed with immunoSEQ multiplex PCR; in TCRdb, only in-frame clones are kept and a portion is missing. The table shows about 93,000 clones, with around 92% occurring only once. The sequences come from peripheral blood, collected after pregnancy. All receptors derive from a female donor with multiple sclerosis, enrolled in a pregnancy study.

This chain joins TRBV28 and TRBJ2-7; TRBD1 agrees at 9 bases. Germline CDR1 reads MDHEN; CDR2 reads SYDVKM. The CDR3 is made up of 16 amino acids. V was pared by 7 bases and J by 3 bases, with 13 bases of the junction left unmatched. CDR3 bases: TGTGCCAGCACCTCCCAGGGACAGGGTGCGTACTACGAGCAGTACTTC. Amino acid sequence: CASTSQGQGAYYEQYF.

The CDR3 sequence: CASSLVVAGGTDTQYF. As DNA, the CDR3 is TGTGCCAGCAGTTTAGTTGTGGCGGGGGGCACAGATACGCAGTATTTT. The rearrangement joins TRBV27 to TRBJ2-3, with 7 bases identical to TRBD2. This CDR3 is 16 amino acids long. CDR1 is MNHEY and CDR2 is SMNVEV in the germline V gene (reference sequence). Losses at the gene ends were 2 bases for V and 1 base for J; bases not matched to a gene: 6.

V usage is TRBV6-1 and J usage is TRBJ1-2; D gene ambiguous. V lost 0 bases to trimming and J lost 4 bases, with 9 bases between them. CDR1 MNHNS and CDR2 SASEGT come from the germline V gene. The CDR3 is 14 residues long. CDR3 in DNA: TGTGCCAGCAGTGAAGCTAGAGCGCGCTATGGCTACACCTTC. Protein sequence: CASSEARARYGYTF.

This rearrangement joins TRBV5-8 to TRBJ2-1, with 14 bases lining up with TRBD2. CDR3 size: 15 residues. Germline values: CDR1 SGHTS, CDR2 YDEGEE. The V segment lost 1 base and the J segment 8 bases; nucleotides outside the gene matches: 2. CDR3 sequence (DNA): TGTGCCAGCAGCTTGCCGGGACTAGCGGGAGATGAGCAGTTCTTC. This encodes CASSLPGLAGDEQFF. The full variable domain, completed using reference TRBV5-8 and TRBJ2-1, is EAGVTQSPTHLIKTRGQQATLRCSPISGHTSVYWYQQALGLGLQFLLWYDEGEERNRGNFPPRFSGRQFPNYSSELNVNALELEDSALYLCASSLPGLAGDEQFFGPGTRLTVL.

The genes are TRBV6-5 and TRBJ2-7; maybe TRBD2 (6 bases). Trimming pared 6 bases from V and 3 bases from J, leaving 6 bases between. Germline lookup yields CDR1 MNHEY and CDR2 SVGAGI. The CDR3 extends over 11 amino acids. This CDR3 is CASRRDYEQYF. CDR3 DNA: TGTGCCAGCAGGCGGGACTACGAGCAGTACTTC.

V usage is TRBV7-2 and J usage is TRBJ1-3; D may be TRBD1 (6 bases). Trimming took off 4 bases at V and 2 bases at J, with 15 bases between the two ends. The CDR3 covers 16 residues. The germline V gene has CDR1 SGHTA and CDR2 FQGNSA. The CDR3 protein is CASSYPTGSPGNTIYF. Written as DNA, the CDR3 is TGTGCCAGCAGCTACCCAACAGGGAGCCCTGGAAACACCATATATTTT. Supplemented by reference TRBV7-2 and TRBJ1-3, the full variable domain reads GAGVSQSPSNKVTEKGKDVELRCDPISGHTALYWYRQSLGQGLEFLIYFQGNSAPDKSGLPSDRFSAERTGGSVSTLTIQRTQQEDSAVYLCASSYPTGSPGNTIYFGEGSWLTVV.

This clone was found once. The gene calls are TRBV6-1 and TRBJ1-1; 9 bases align to TRBD1. J lost 4 bases, V lost 5 bases, and 5 bases had no gene match. In germline, CDR1 is MNHNS, CDR2 SASEGT. The length of the CDR3 is 14 residues. CDR3 in amino acids: CASSKGQGGTEAFF. The CDR3 DNA follows: TGTGCCAGCAGTAAGGGACAGGGAGGCACTGAAGCTTTCTTT.

The chain recombines TRBV29-1 with TRBJ2-1; perhaps TRBD1 as D (5 bases). This CDR3 contains 15 residues. V lost 4 bases, J lost 5 bases, and 18 bases lay in between. The germline V gene has CDR1 SQVTM and CDR2 ANQGSEA. The CDR3 loop reads CSVGKGNLLDNEQFF. CDR3 sequence (DNA): TGCAGCGTTGGGAAGGGGAACCTTCTGGACAATGAGCAGTTCTTC.

The CDR3 region has the DNA TGCGCCAGCAGCTTGTCCGCTGATTCGGGGGATGGCTACACCTTC. Its translation: CASSLSADSGDGYTF. V usage is TRBV5-1 and J usage is TRBJ1-2, with TRBD1 as a possible D gene (5 bases). This CDR3 contains 15 residues. Germline CDR1 reads SGHRS; CDR2 reads YFSETQ. V lost 1 base to trimming and J lost 6 bases, with 16 bases between them.

V and J are TRBV11-3 and TRBJ2-1, with D possibly matching TRBD2 (5 bases). V gave up 1 base and J gave up 7 bases, with 5 bases separating them. The CDR3 extends over 12 amino acids. From germline, CDR1 is SGHNT and CDR2 YENEEA. The CDR3 sequence: CASSLVANEQFF. The DNA of the CDR3 is TGTGCCAGCAGCTTAGTAGCGAATGAGCAGTTCTTC. Full variable domain (rest looked up from reference TRBV11-3 and TRBJ2-1): EAGVVQSPRYKIIEKKQPVAFWCNPISGHNTLYWYLQNLGQGPELLIRYENEEAVDDSQLPKDRFSAERLKGVDSTLKIQPAELGDSAVYLCASSLVANEQFFGPGTRLTVL.

This clone came up once. V is TRBV19 and J is TRBJ1-1; weak D call: TRBD1 (5 bases). The CDR3 is 12 residues long. Germline-derived CDR1 and CDR2 are LNHDA and SQIVND (reference sequence). V was pared by 8 bases and J by 0 bases, with 7 bases between. The CDR3: CASRGMNTEAFF. In DNA, the CDR3 is TGTGCCAGTCGGGGGATGAACACTGAAGCTTTCTTT.

This clone was recorded once. CDR3 sequence: CASSQAGGTQYF. The DNA for the CDR3 is TGTGCCAGCAGCCAAGCGGGGGGTACGCAGTATTTT. This rearrangement joins TRBV14 to TRBJ2-3; 7 bases are a match to TRBD2. CDR1 SGHDN and CDR2 FVKESK come from the germline V gene. V was pared by 1 base and J by 8 bases, with 0 bases of the junction left unmatched. The CDR3 runs 12 residues. The variable domain in full, with the rest retrieved from reference TRBV14 and TRBJ2-3, is EAGVTQFPSHSVIEKGQTVTLRCDPISGHDNLYWYRRVMGKEIKFLLHFVKESKQDESGMPNNRFLAERTGGTYSTLKVQPAELEDSGVYFCASSQAGGTQYFGPGTRLTVL.

This chain uses TRBV6-5 with TRBJ1-2, with TRBD1 matching 10 bases. Germline CDR1 is MNHEY and CDR2 is SVGAGI. This CDR3 region has 14 residues. Germline trimming cut 5 bases from V and 7 bases from J; bases unmatched to any gene: 7. Here the CDR3 reads CASSRGTGDFGYTF. As DNA, the CDR3 is TGTGCCAGCAGTCGAGGGACAGGGGATTTTGGCTACACCTTC.

V gene TRBV5-1 combines with J gene TRBJ2-3; the match to TRBD1 covers 8 bases. The V gene end was trimmed by 2 bases and the J gene end by 5 bases; junction bases not matched to a gene: 7. Germline CDR1 reads SGHRS; CDR2 reads YFSETQ. The CDR3 spans 15 residues. The CDR3 DNA sequence: TGCGCCAGCAGCTTTCGGGACAGGAGGGTAGATACGCAGTATTTT. Translating gives CASSFRDRRVDTQYF.

V is TRBV4-2 and J is TRBJ2-1; tentatively, D is TRBD1 (6 bases). Per germline, CDR1 LGHNA and CDR2 YNFKEQ. The germline V and J ends were trimmed by 4 bases and 5 bases, with 12 bases remaining between them. The CDR3 sequence is 14 residues long. For the CDR3, the DNA is TGTGCCAGCAGCCCCGGGACACTGAACAATGAGCAGTTCTTC. Translation gives CASSPGTLNNEQFF.

The genes are TRBV19 and TRBJ1-5, with no clear D. This CDR3 contains 15 residues. Germline CDR1 is LNHDA and CDR2 is SQIVND (reference sequence). Between the trimmed V and J ends, which lost 6 bases and 2 bases, there was a span of 14 bases. The CDR3 bases are TGTGCCAGTAGCGCTGTAGTCCTGGGCAATCAGCCCCAGCATTTT. It specifies CASSAVVLGNQPQHF.

V gene TRBV27 combines with J gene TRBJ2-1, with D possibly being TRBD1 (5 bases). The ends were cut back, 5 bases at V and 9 bases at J, with 20 bases in the middle. The CDR3 sequence is 15 residues long. Per germline, CDR1 MNHEY and CDR2 SMNVEV (reference sequence). The CDR3 loop reads CASSPEVRGKIEQFF. In DNA form, the CDR3 reads TGTGCCAGCAGTCCGGAAGTTAGGGGTAAGATTGAGCAGTTCTTC.

The rearrangement joins TRBV29-1 to TRBJ2-7, with 11 bases lining up with TRBD2. Unmatched junction bases numbered 16, after V lost 4 bases and J lost 11 bases. The CDR3 is 15 amino acids. Germline assignment: CDR1 SQVTM and CDR2 ANQGSEA. Written as DNA, the CDR3 is TGCAGCGTTGTAAGGGCTAGCGGGAGGACTTTACGAGAGTACTTC. Its protein product is CSVVRASGRTLREYF.